A single sample is the source of the 12 T cell receptor beta chains below, sequenced in a study of blood T cell repertoires in COVID-19. Measured with immunoSEQ multiplex PCR; TCRdb has only the in-frame clones, and not every one. The table shows 230,000 or so clones, with roughly 84% occurring only once. The sequencing input was PBMCs or T cells enriched from blood (not recorded which). These receptors came from a man in his fifties who had recovered from COVID-19.

The chain couples TRBV24-1 to TRBJ2-5, with no clear D. This CDR3 region has 16 residues. In germline, CDR1 is KGHDR, CDR2 SFDVKD. V shed 3 bases and J shed 5 bases, with 18 bases lying between them. The CDR3 spells CATSDQTKNLGETQYF. CDR3 in DNA: TGTGCCACCAGTGATCAAACAAAAAACCTCGGGGAGACCCAGTACTTC.

This rearrangement joins TRBV5-1 to TRBJ1-6, with TRBD1 matching over 7 bases. V shed 4 bases and J 8 bases; nucleotides not matched to a gene: 9. Germline-derived CDR1 and CDR2 are SGHRS and YFSETQ. There are 15 residues in the CDR3. CDR3 in DNA: TGCGCCAGCAGCCAGGTAGGGGGCAAGGATTCACCCCTCCACTTT. It specifies CASSQVGGKDSPLHF.

The V call is TRBV5-4, the J call TRBJ2-7, with a possible D match to TRBD1 (5 bases). V was trimmed by 1 base and J by 2 bases, leaving 10 bases between them. The CDR3 spans 14 residues. Germline V gene data show CDR1 as SGHNT and CDR2 as YYREEE (reference sequence). The CDR3 sequence: CASSLQGSAYEQYF. The CDR3 DNA reads as TGTGCCAGCAGCTTGCAGGGTTCTGCCTACGAGCAGTACTTC. The full variable domain, rest sourced from reference TRBV5-4 and TRBJ2-7, is ETGVTQSPTHLIKTRGQQVTLRCSSQSGHNTVSWYQQALGQGPQFIFQYYREEENGRGNFPPRFSGLQFPNYSSELNVNALELDDSALYLCASSLQGSAYEQYFGPGTRLTVT.

The chain combines TRBV15 with TRBJ1-2, with a tentative D call TRBD1 (5 bases). The CDR3 is 12 amino acids. V lost 3 bases, J lost 4 bases, and 6 bases lay in between. The germline V gene encodes CDR1 LNHNV and CDR2 YYDKDF (reference sequence). The CDR3 protein is CATSSGAYGYTF. The DNA for the CDR3 is TGTGCCACCAGCAGTGGGGCCTATGGCTACACCTTC.

This chain joins TRBV3-1 (or the pseudogene TRBV3-2) and TRBJ1-1, with a tentative D call TRBD1 (5 bases). There are 16 residues in the CDR3. Germline lookup yields CDR1 LGHDT and CDR2 YNNKEL (reference sequence). The germline V and J ends were trimmed by 0 bases and 1 base, with 12 bases remaining between them. The DNA for the CDR3 is TGTGCCAGCAGCCAAGACAGGGTTCTTCCGAACACTGAAGCTTTCTTT. Protein: CASSQDRVLPNTEAFF.

The gene calls are TRBV7-9 and TRBJ1-4, with TRBD1 matching 9 bases. This CDR3 spans 14 amino acids. Looked up from germline, CDR1 is SEHNR and CDR2 is FQNEAQ (reference sequence). The trim removed 7 bases at V and 8 bases at J, leaving 8 bases unmatched. CDR3 DNA sequence: TGTGCCAGCACCCTACAGGGGGCACGGGAAAAACTGTTTTTT. This gives the protein CASTLQGAREKLFF.

V usage is TRBV9 and J usage is TRBJ2-2; 8 nucleotides agree with TRBD2. After removal of 0 bases from V and 7 bases from J, the junction contained 14 bases not matched to a gene. CDR1 and CDR2 (germline): SGDLS, YYNGEE. The CDR3 has 18 residues. The CDR3 sequence is CASSVVPSGLRVYGELFF. The DNA of the CDR3 is TGTGCCAGCAGCGTAGTGCCTAGCGGGCTGAGAGTTTACGGGGAGCTGTTTTTT. Full variable domain (remainder filled in from reference TRBV9 and TRBJ2-2): DSGVTQTPKHLITATGQRVTLRCSPRSGDLSVYWYQQSLDQGLQFLIQYYNGEERAKGNILERFSAQQFPDLHSELNLSSLELGDSALYFCASSVVPSGLRVYGELFFGEGSRLTVL.

This clone came up once. The genes are TRBV7-2 and TRBJ2-3; the match to TRBD1 covers 10 bases. CDR3 length equals 16 residues. J was trimmed by 2 bases and V by 5 bases; bases with no gene match: 7. The germline CDR1 and CDR2 sequences are SGHTA and FQGNSA. As DNA, the CDR3 is TGTGCCAGCAGCCCACCGCGACAGGGGGCCACAGATACGCAGTATTTT. As protein: CASSPPRQGATDTQYF.

This chain's CDR3 is CASSYSRNQPQHF. CDR3 nucleotides: TGTGCCAGCAGTTACTCGCGGAATCAGCCCCAGCATTTT. This chain joins TRBV6-5 and TRBJ1-5; D remains unclear. V shed 0 bases and J shed 4 bases, with 4 bases lying between them. The CDR3 has 13 amino acids. The germline V gene has CDR1 MNHEY and CDR2 SVGAGI.

J is TRBJ2-1 and V is TRBV7-3, with 14 bases matching TRBD2. Losses at the gene ends were 4 bases for V and 9 bases for J; bases not matched to a gene: 8. CDR1 SGHTA and CDR2 FQGTGA come from the germline V gene. The CDR3 has 16 residues. The CDR3 reads CASSSAGLAGATEQFF. The CDR3 DNA sequence: TGTGCCAGCAGCTCCGCGGGACTAGCGGGAGCTACTGAGCAGTTCTTC.

J is TRBJ2-3 and V is TRBV6-5, with 12 positions matching TRBD2. V dropped 6 bases and J dropped 11; count of bases not matched to a gene: 3. The CDR3 is 12 residues long. Germline V gene lookup returns CDR1 MNHEY and CDR2 SVGAGI. As DNA, the CDR3 is TGTGCCAGCAGCCTAGCGGGAGGGGAGCAGTATTTT. The encoded protein is CASSLAGGEQYF.

This clone has just a few counts. The chain carries TRBV6-6 and TRBJ1-1, with 7 bases matching TRBD1. The CDR3 loop spans 14 amino acids. J lost 1 base, V lost 9 bases, and 8 bases had no gene match. Per the germline V gene, CDR1 is MNHNY and CDR2 is SVGAGI (reference sequence). CDR3 residues: CASPDRVENTEAFF. The DNA for the CDR3 is TGTGCCAGTCCCGACAGGGTGGAGAACACTGAAGCTTTCTTT.